The 24 T cell receptor beta chains below all came from one sample that was sequenced in a study of read filtering for tumor transcriptome and immune sequencing. Molecular barcoded adaptors covering alpha/delta and beta/gamma chains were used on 400 to 450 ng RNA. From the reads, TCRdb called clonotypes with MiXCR, one entry per CDR3 protein. Of 39,000 or so distinct CDR3 sequences listed, 14% are singletons. Sequencing used a population of CD138-negative cells sorted from bone marrow. These TCRs come from a donor at least 40 years old with multiple myeloma.

This clonotype showed up many times. The V gene is TRBV7-8, the J gene TRBJ2-5; D tentatively fits TRBD1 or TRBD2 (5 bases each). The V gene's germline CDR1 is SGHVS and CDR2 FQNEAQ. Trimming stripped 1 base from V and 3 bases from J, with 12 bases between. The CDR3 loop spans 15 amino acids. The CDR3 sequence: CASSLEGTDEETQYF. The CDR3 DNA sequence: TGTGCCAGCAGCTTAGAGGGGACCGACGAAGAGACCCAGTACTTC.

A few counts support this clonotype. CDR3 amino acids: CASSPIQLDYGYTF. CDR3 nucleotides: TGCGCCAGCAGCCCGATCCAGCTGGACTATGGCTACACCTTC. The chain has TRBV10-2 and TRBJ1-2; D is ambiguous. The length of the CDR3 is 14 residues. V was clipped by 6 bases and J by 3 bases, with 14 bases between them. CDR1 is WSHSY, CDR2 SAAADI, per germline.

To note about this clonotype: Relative to the germline gene, one junction end is altered; a read error may explain this. V and J are TRBV28 and TRBJ2-2, with TRBD2 matching over 9 bases. The CDR3 covers 14 residues. The germline V gene encodes CDR1 MDHEN and CDR2 SYDVKM. The CDR3 nucleotides are TGTGTCAGCAGGACTAGCGTAAACACCGGGGAGCTGTTTTTT. Its translation: CVSRTSVNTGELFF.

This clonotype was picked up many times. The chain couples TRBV11-2 to TRBJ2-1, with D perhaps matching TRBD1 (7 bases). Trimming cost V 7 bases and J 7 bases, with 17 bases left between them. The CDR3 is made up of 14 amino acids. The germline gives CDR1 SGHAT, CDR2 FQNNGV. The CDR3 DNA reads as TGTGCCAGCAACCAAGACAGGGCGGGGAATGAGCAGTTCTTC. It encodes CASNQDRAGNEQFF.

This clonotype was found many times. V usage is TRBV11-2 and J usage is TRBJ2-7; 10 bases agree with TRBD2. Germline CDR1 is SGHAT and CDR2 is FQNNGV. The CDR3 is 15 residues long. V trimming: 6 bases; J trimming: 0 bases; junction bases outside the gene matches: 5. In DNA, the CDR3 is TGTGCCAGCAGAGGGACTAGCGTTAGCTCCTACGAGCAGTACTTC. It translates to CASRGTSVSSYEQYF.

This clonotype appeared many times. The V and J genes are TRBV9 and TRBJ2-2; D possibly corresponds to TRBD2 (6 bases). V was cut by 0 bases and J by 0 bases, with 15 bases left in between. Per germline, CDR1 SGDLS and CDR2 YYNGEE. The CDR3 is 18 residues long. In DNA, the CDR3 is TGTGCCAGCAGCGTAGGTTCAGGAGGGACGTCGAACACCGGGGAGCTGTTTTTT. Translation gives CASSVGSGGTSNTGELFF.

This clonotype was found many times. The chain is built from TRBV7-9 and TRBJ2-2; TRBD1 might be the D (8 bases). The CDR3 spans 16 residues. Trimming pared 4 bases from V and 4 bases from J, leaving 16 bases between. Germline values: CDR1 SEHNR, CDR2 FQNEAQ (reference sequence). CDR3 DNA sequence: TGTGCCAGCAGCTCGGACAGGGAGGGCGGCACCGGGGAGCTGTTTTTT. Its protein product is CASSSDREGGTGELFF.

This clonotype has ten or more counts. This chain links TRBV10-3 with TRBJ2-1; 8 nucleotides align to TRBD2. J lost 8 bases, V lost 6 bases, and 15 bases had no gene match. The V gene's germline CDR1 is ENHRY and CDR2 SYGVKD. This CDR3 has 16 residues. The CDR3 sequence is CAISATGSGMGDEQFF. Written as DNA, the CDR3 is TGTGCCATCAGCGCCACCGGTAGCGGGATGGGCGATGAGCAGTTCTTC.

There are many counts of this clonotype. J is TRBJ2-7 and V is TRBV27; no definite D call. This CDR3 has 14 amino acids. Germline-derived CDR1 and CDR2 are MNHEY and SMNVEV (reference sequence). Trimming shortened V by 6 bases and J by 0 bases, and 12 bases separated the two germline ends. For the CDR3, the DNA is TGTGCCAGCAGCCGATCGGATAGCTCCTACGAGCAGTACTTC. Translated, it gives CASSRSDSSYEQYF.

This clonotype has at least ten counts. The chain is built from TRBV7-9 and TRBJ1-5, with D tentatively TRBD1 (6 bases). V lost 1 base and J 3 bases, leaving 10 bases between the germline ends. CDR1 is SEHNR, CDR2 FQNEAQ, per germline (reference sequence). The CDR3 runs 15 residues. CDR3 sequence: CASSLVEGDNQPQHF. The DNA of the CDR3 is TGTGCCAGCAGCTTAGTCGAGGGGGACAATCAGCCCCAGCATTTT.

This clonotype has ten or more counts. The rearrangement links TRBV10-3 to TRBJ1-3; D gene uncertain. V was clipped by 3 bases and J by 0 bases, with 9 bases between them. CDR3 length: 15 amino acids. Germline CDR1 reads ENHRY; CDR2 reads SYGVKD. The CDR3 protein is CAISDMESSGNTIYF. The CDR3, as DNA: TGTGCCATCAGTGATATGGAGAGCTCTGGAAACACCATATATTTT.

In this sample, this clonotype turned up many times. CDR3: CASSFAGRYNEQFF. CDR3 sequence (DNA): TGTGCCAGCAGTTTCGCGGGACGCTACAATGAGCAGTTCTTC. The chain employs TRBV27 and TRBJ2-1; TRBD2 might be the D (6 bases). The V gene's germline CDR1 is MNHEY and CDR2 SMNVEV (reference sequence). V was shortened by 3 bases and J by 3 bases, with 9 bases between the two germline ends. There are 14 residues in the CDR3.

In this sample, this clonotype is medium-sized. CDR3 sequence reads: CSVFYPAGGANTGELFF. The CDR3 coding sequence is TGCAGCGTTTTCTACCCCGCCGGGGGGGCGAACACCGGGGAGCTGTTTTTT. This sequence joins TRBV29-1 and TRBJ2-2; 8 bases are a match to TRBD2. The CDR3 spans 17 residues. From germline, CDR1 is SQVTM and CDR2 ANQGSEA. V shed 5 bases and J 0 bases; nucleotides not matched to a gene: 11.

This clonotype was seen repeatedly, ten times or more. The chain employs TRBV20-1 and TRBJ1-6; 9 nucleotides line up with TRBD1. With V trimmed by 2 bases and J by 7 bases, 3 bases remained unmatched. The CDR3 extends over 14 amino acids. Germline loops: CDR1 DFQATT, CDR2 SNEGSKA (reference sequence). CDR3 loop: CSARQTGGNSPLHF. The CDR3 nucleotides read TGCAGTGCTAGACAGACAGGGGGGAATTCACCCCTCCACTTT.

This clonotype was seen ten or more times. The CDR3 DNA is TGTGCCAGCAGTTCCCCACGGGGCACGAACACCGGGGAGCTGTTTTTT. It translates to CASSSPRGTNTGELFF. The J gene is TRBJ2-2, the V gene TRBV6-5; either TRBD1 or TRBD2 may fit D (5 bases each). Germline V gene data show CDR1 as MNHEY and CDR2 as SVGAGI. The V gene lost 4 bases and the J gene lost 0 bases, with 12 bases spanning the gap. The CDR3 length is 16 residues.

This clonotype was seen ten or more times. V usage is TRBV12-3 or TRBV12-4 and J usage is TRBJ2-1; 9 bases match TRBD2. V shed 4 bases and J 6 bases; nucleotides not matched to a gene: 7. The CDR3 contains 15 residues. This CDR3 reads CASSSSGGIGNEQFF. The DNA for the CDR3 is TGTGCCAGCAGTTCGAGCGGGGGGATCGGCAATGAGCAGTTCTTC.

This clonotype was picked up many times. The chain uses TRBV11-2 and TRBJ2-5; the D is unclear. From germline, CDR1 is SGHAT and CDR2 FQNNGV. V lost 5 bases and J lost 4, with 14 bases in between. The CDR3 contains 14 residues. CDR3 nucleotides: TGTGCCAGCAGCCCGTTTCTGGTGGGAGAGACCCAGTACTTC. This codes for CASSPFLVGETQYF.

This clonotype has ten or more counts. The J gene is TRBJ2-1, the V gene TRBV10-3, with a tentative D call TRBD1 (5 bases). Germline assignment: CDR1 ENHRY and CDR2 SYGVKD. The V and J ends lost 0 bases and 0 bases respectively, with 9 bases between them. This CDR3 is 16 amino acids long. In DNA, the CDR3 is TGTGCCATCAGTGAGTCCCAGGGTCCCTCCTACAATGAGCAGTTCTTC. This gives the protein CAISESQGPSYNEQFF.

This chain joins TRBV12-3 or TRBV12-4 and TRBJ2-1, with D possibly being TRBD1 (5 bases). Trimming removed 5 bases from V and 7 bases from J, with 12 bases in between. This CDR3 is built from 13 residues. This CDR3 reads CASSQNRWNEQFF. CDR3 nucleotides: TGTGCCAGCAGTCAGAACAGGTGGAATGAGCAGTTCTTC.

This clonotype showed up many times. J is TRBJ1-5 and V is TRBV7-9; a weak D match, TRBD1 (6 bases). The V and J ends lost 1 base and 1 base respectively, with 11 bases between them. The CDR3 consists of 16 residues. From germline, CDR1 is SEHNR and CDR2 FQNEAQ (reference sequence). The CDR3 here is CASSLGGGWSNQPQHF. In DNA form, the CDR3 reads TGTGCCAGCAGCTTAGGAGGGGGGTGGAGCAATCAGCCCCAGCATTTT.

This clonotype was counted at least ten times. The J gene is TRBJ2-3, the V gene TRBV9; TRBD2 aligns across 9 bases. Unmatched junction bases numbered 4, after V lost 0 bases and J lost 2 bases. The CDR3 has 16 residues. Germline CDR1 is SGDLS and CDR2 is YYNGEE. The CDR3 reads CASSVEASGDTDTQYF. Here the CDR3 DNA reads TGTGCCAGCAGCGTAGAGGCTAGCGGGGACACAGATACGCAGTATTTT.

The table lists this clonotype with many counts. The rearrangement joins TRBV7-9 to TRBJ2-7, with unresolved D. This CDR3 is built from 13 residues. The germline CDR1 and CDR2 sequences are SEHNR and FQNEAQ (reference sequence). V lost 0 bases to trimming and J lost 6 bases, with 9 bases between them. The CDR3 DNA reads TGTGCCAGCAGCTTAGCGTCAGGCACCGAGCAGTACTTC. Translating gives CASSLASGTEQYF.

The sample holds many counts of this clonotype. V is TRBV20-1 and J is TRBJ2-5; either TRBD1 or TRBD2 may supply D (6 bases each). Trimming took off 0 bases at V and 4 bases at J, with 12 bases between the two ends. CDR1 is DFQATT and CDR2 is SNEGSKA in the germline V gene (reference sequence). The CDR3 has 14 amino acids. This chain's CDR3 is CSARDRRGAETQYF. In nucleotides, the CDR3 is TGCAGTGCTAGAGATCGGAGGGGGGCAGAGACCCAGTACTTC.

A word on this clonotype: A much larger clone differs from this one at a single base, so this may be a read error. The chain links TRBV15 to TRBJ2-3; D unclear. The CDR3 length is 14 residues. V was cut by 5 bases and J by 8 bases, with 17 bases left in between. The germline gives CDR1 LNHNV, CDR2 YYDKDF (reference sequence). The CDR3 loop is CATSARINSGTQYF. The CDR3 DNA reads as TGTGCCACCAGCGCTAGGATAAATTCGGGTACGCAGTATTTT. The full variable domain, rest sourced from reference TRBV15 and TRBJ2-3, is DAMVIQNPRYQVTQFGKPVTLSCSQTLNHNVMYWYQQKSSQAPKLLFHYYDKDFNNEADTPDNFQSRRPNTSFCFLDIRSPGLGDTAMYLCATSARINSGTQYFGPGTRLTVL.